These T cell receptor beta chains were read from a single sample in a study of T cell responses to AZD1222 COVID-19 vaccine. TCRdb keeps only in-frame clones here, not all; method: immunoSEQ multiplex PCR. This sample has about 180,000 clones, with 85% to 90% found just once. Sequenced here: peripheral blood, sampled 28 days after the second AZD1222 dose. Receptor source: an adult who received the AZD1222 COVID-19 vaccine. Both conserved end residues are part of each CDR3. The D gene is left open where the match is weak. Where a row states a size, it is once, few, many or the class of an expanded clone; other rows omit it.

D	V	size	J	DNA	CDR3
TRBD1	TRBV5-1	-	TRBJ2-7	TGCGCCAGCAGCGAGGCTGGACAGGCGTACGAGCAGTACTTC	CASSEAGQAYEQYF
-	TRBV7-2	once	TRBJ1-2	TGTGCCAGCAGCAATCTATGGGGGAACTATGGCTACACCTTC	CASSNLWGNYGYTF
-	TRBV6-5	-	TRBJ2-1	TGTGCCAGCAGGGCCGTAAATGAGCAGTTCTTC	CASRAVNEQFF
-	TRBV5-4	-	TRBJ1-4	TGTGCCAGCAGCCCAGGGGTATCTAATGAAAAACTGTTTTTT	CASSPGVSNEKLFF
TRBD2	TRBV5-4	-	TRBJ2-1	TGTGCCAGCAGCTTGGGGACTAGCGCCCACTCCTACAATGAGCAGTTCTTC	CASSLGTSAHSYNEQFF
TRBD1	TRBV27	-	TRBJ1-1	TGTGCCAGCAGGCCCGGGACAGCGGGTACTGAAGCTTTCTTT	CASRPGTAGTEAFF
TRBD1	TRBV29-1	-	TRBJ1-1	TGCAGCGTTGGAATGGACAGGGCAGGATGGTCTGAAGCTTTCTTT	CSVGMDRAGWSEAFF
TRBD2	TRBV19	-	TRBJ2-1	TGTGCCAGTAGTATAACTACTAGCGGGAGGGCAGGTGAGCAGTTCTTC	CASSITTSGRAGEQFF
TRBD2	TRBV18	-	TRBJ2-3	TGTGCCAGCTCACCACTACTAGCGGAGGTAGATACGCAGTATTTT	CASSPLLAEVDTQYF
-	TRBV9	-	TRBJ2-2	TGTGCCAGCAGCGTAGAAGGGACCCGGAACACCGGGGAGCTGTTTTTT	CASSVEGTRNTGELFF
TRBD1	TRBV4-1	-	TRBJ1-6	TGCGCCAGCAGCCAAGAAGGCAGGGGGCTGGGGTCACCCCTCCACTTT	CASSQEGRGLGSPLHF
-	TRBV7-8	-	TRBJ2-1	TGTGCCAGCAGCTCAACGGACCCTATATTTTACAATGAGCAGTTCTTC	CASSSTDPIFYNEQFF
-	TRBV6-6	once	TRBJ2-2	TGTGCCAGCAGTTACCCAGAGCGGACCGGGGAGCTGTTTTTT	CASSYPERTGELFF
-	TRBV4-3	-	TRBJ1-6	TGCGCCAGCAGCCAAGACCTCCAGACAGGCTCCTATAATTCACCCCTCCACTTT	CASSQDLQTGSYNSPLHF
-	TRBV4-2	once	TRBJ2-1	TGTGCCAGCAGCCATCCCACCGGGAACAATTTTAATGAGCAGTTCTTC	CASSHPTGNNFNEQFF
TRBD1	TRBV5-4	-	TRBJ2-3	TGTGCCAGCAGCTTGCCGAAACAGGGGGCCCCAGATACGCAGTATTTT	CASSLPKQGAPDTQYF
-	TRBV24-1	few	TRBJ2-3	TGTGCCACCAGTGATCCAACGGCCGGAGGGCCAGATACGCAGTATTTT	CATSDPTAGGPDTQYF
TRBD1	TRBV7-2	-	TRBJ1-2	TGTGCCAGCACCTCGGGACAGGGCGCTAACTATGGCTACACCTTC	CASTSGQGANYGYTF
-	TRBV6-5	-	TRBJ1-2	TGTGCCAGCACTTTACAGGGCTCTGGCTACACCTTC	CASTLQGSGYTF
TRBD2	TRBV6-6	-	TRBJ2-1	TGTGCCAGCAGTCAGACAGTAGGAGGACTAGCGGGACATGGTGAGCAGTTCTTC	CASSQTVGGLAGHGEQFF
-	TRBV19	once	TRBJ2-1	TGTGCCAGTAGTATAAGAGTATCCAATGAGCAGTTCTTC	CASSIRVSNEQFF
-	TRBV19	-	TRBJ1-1	TGTGCCAGTAGTATTATAGCCCCCGGGGGGACCCCGGTGAAGGACACTGAAGCTTTCTTT	CASSIIAPGGTPVKDTEAFF
-	TRBV12-3/TRBV12-4	-	TRBJ1-1	TGTGCCAGCAGTTTTGCCTGGGGGGAAGCTTTCTTT	CASSFAWGEAFF
-	TRBV28	-	TRBJ1-2	TGTGCCAGCAGCCGAGTCCAGGGGCGCTCCTATGGCTACACCTTC	CASSRVQGRSYGYTF
-	TRBV6-5	-	TRBJ1-1	TGTGCCAGCATAGTTGGGTCCACTGAAGCTTTCTTT	CASIVGSTEAFF
-	TRBV10-3	-	TRBJ2-3	TGTGCCATCAGTGAACCAACGCAGGGGGGGGTACAGGCTGGAACAGATACGCAGTATTTT	CAISEPTQGGVQAGTDTQYF
TRBD2	TRBV28	-	TRBJ2-7	TGTGCCAGCAGGACTAGCAGCGCCTACGAGCAGTACTTC	CASRTSSAYEQYF
-	TRBV6-2/TRBV6-3	-	TRBJ2-1	TGTGCCAGCAGTTACGGGACTTCTCTCGAGCAGTTCTTC	CASSYGTSLEQFF
-	TRBV7-8	few	TRBJ1-1	TGTGCCAGCAGCCCGATGCGGCTCCTGAGGGACACTGAAGCTTTCTTT	CASSPMRLLRDTEAFF
TRBD1	TRBV3-1/TRBV3-2	-	TRBJ2-2	TGTGCCAGCAGCCAAGACGGAGGTGGACAGGGTAACACCGGGGAGCTGTTTTTT	CASSQDGGGQGNTGELFF
TRBD2	TRBV28	-	TRBJ2-7	TGTGCCAGCAGTAATTTGCTGACTAGCGGAGAGCAGTACTTC	CASSNLLTSGEQYF
-	TRBV19	-	TRBJ2-1	TGTGCCTTAAGAGCCGGTCCGCGACATGGTGAGCAGTTCTTC	CALRAGPRHGEQFF
-	TRBV29-1	-	TRBJ2-1	TGCAGCGTTGGGGCCCGAGGGGCCCACAATGAGCAGTTCTTC	CSVGARGAHNEQFF
-	TRBV6-5	once	TRBJ1-5	TGTGCCAGCAGTCCCTATAGCAATCAGCCCCAGCATTTT	CASSPYSNQPQHF
-	TRBV28	-	TRBJ1-3	TGTGCCAGCAGTCCCCTAGGGACTCCCCACAAACGCCTCTCTGGAAACACCATATATTTT	CASSPLGTPHKRLSGNTIYF
-	TRBV18	-	TRBJ1-5	TGTGCCAGCTCACCGCTCAGGGTTGTCAATCAGCCCCAGCATTTT	CASSPLRVVNQPQHF
TRBD1	TRBV5-1	-	TRBJ2-1	TGCGCCAGCAGCTCCGGACAGGGCAATGAGCAGTTCTTC	CASSSGQGNEQFF
TRBD1	TRBV9	-	TRBJ2-1	TGTGCCAGCAGCGTAGTGGCAGGGGGCTACAATGAGCAGTTCTTC	CASSVVAGGYNEQFF
-	TRBV5-1	once	TRBJ2-5	TGCGCCAGCAGCTTGGCGGGCAGCCACCAAGAGACCCAGTACTTC	CASSLAGSHQETQYF
-	TRBV18	-	TRBJ2-7	TGTGCCAGCTCCTCCGACACGTCCCGCGCAACCTACGAGCAGTACTTC	CASSSDTSRATYEQYF
TRBD1	TRBV19	-	TRBJ2-2	TGTGCCAGTAGCTATGATGGACAGGGTCTTTCCGGGGAGCTGTTTTTT	CASSYDGQGLSGELFF
-	TRBV11-3	-	TRBJ2-2	TGTGCCAGCAGCGTACGGGCAGGCGGCGGGGAGCTGTTTTTT	CASSVRAGGGELFF